What follows is one T cell receptor beta chain and its context. Its antigen is as yet unknown. The data originate from a study of glioma-infiltrating T cells. Whole-study context: Target coverage was roughly 4.5- to 11-fold for roughly one million blood T cells. Study-level results: Tissue-blood divergence was below expectation in non-neoplastic patients, above in gliomas. Tissue and blood shared very few CDR3 sequences.

Using RNA template, CDR3s of TCR alpha and beta were amplified with iRepertoire arm-PCR. For one-step reverse transcription and amplification, roughly 100-400 ng of tissue mRNA or PBMC total RNA was used. Using its own MiXCR run on the multiplex PCR reads, TCRdb lists one record per CDR3 protein. This table holds 300,000 to 450,000 distinct CDR3 sequences, 41% found once. The sequencing input was glioma tissue, nonneoplastic brain tissue, or PBMCs (not recorded which). The origin of this receptor is a human donor with low-grade glioma or glioblastoma, undergoing nonglioma brain surgery, or in good health (not recorded which).

CDR3 region: CATSRDKDYRVRNTEAFF. In DNA, the CDR3 is TGTGCCACCAGCAGAGATAAGGACTACAGGGTTAGGAACACTGAAGCTTTCTTT. This rearrangement joins TRBV15 to TRBJ1-1; D is perhaps TRBD1 (6 bases). The CDR3 extends over 18 amino acids. Germline V gene data show CDR1 as LNHNV and CDR2 as YYDKDF (reference sequence). The V and J ends lost 0 bases and 1 base respectively, with 18 bases between them.